This entry lists 25 T cell receptor beta chains sequenced from one sample in a study of Graves' ophthalmopathy and Graves' hyperthyroidism. RNA transcripts were the template, and TCR beta CDR3 regions were amplified from them. After a first-round RT-PCR with HTBI primers, a second-round multiplex PCR was run. TCRdb redid the calling of the multiplex PCR reads with MiXCR, one entry per CDR3 protein. The table has fewer than 600,000 distinct CDR3 sequences, approximately 15% seen once. Sample: blood. These receptors all stem from a woman aged 30 to 39 with Graves' ophthalmopathy.

This clonotype was recorded many times. The J gene is TRBJ2-7, the V gene TRBV29-1; 9 positions agree with TRBD1. The CDR3 is made up of 14 amino acids. The germline V gene encodes CDR1 SQVTM and CDR2 ANQGSEA. V was clipped by 6 bases and J by 1 base; unmatched bases: 7. CDR3 protein: CSVGTGTGSYEQYF. The CDR3 DNA follows: TGCAGCGTGGGTACCGGGACAGGGTCCTACGAGCAGTACTTC.

This clonotype was recorded many times. The V gene is TRBV30, the J gene TRBJ1-2; D gene unclear. The germline V gene encodes CDR1 GTSNPN and CDR2 SVGIG (reference sequence). The germline V and J ends were trimmed by 2 bases and 5 bases, with 12 bases remaining between them. There are 13 residues in the CDR3. The DNA for the CDR3 is TGTGCCTGGAGTATCAGGACCGCGTATGGCTACACCTTC. It yields the protein CAWSIRTAYGYTF.

This clonotype appeared many times. The V gene is TRBV6-2 or TRBV6-3, the J gene TRBJ2-5; TRBD1 agrees at 7 bases. Germline CDR1 MNHEY, CDR2 SVGEGT. V gave up 6 bases and J gave up 4 bases; unmatched junction bases: 8. The CDR3 is made up of 14 amino acids. CDR3 amino acids: CASRITGVGETQYF. Written as DNA, the CDR3 is TGTGCCAGCAGGATAACAGGGGTGGGAGAGACCCAGTACTTC.

There are many counts of this clonotype. The gene calls are TRBV12-3 or TRBV12-4 and TRBJ2-2, with a weak D call TRBD1 (5 bases). Trimming left V 6 bases short and J 1 base short, with 9 bases between. The CDR3 is made up of 14 amino acids. CDR3 coding DNA: TGTGCCAGCAGGGGGCCTGTGAACACCGGGGAGCTGTTTTTT. Its translation: CASRGPVNTGELFF.

This clonotype was detected ten times or more. The chain carries TRBV28 and TRBJ1-2; no reliable D call. The germline V and J ends were trimmed by 8 bases and 7 bases, with 11 bases remaining between them. There are 11 residues in the CDR3. Germline-derived CDR1 and CDR2 are MDHEN and SYDVKM. For the CDR3, the DNA is TGTGCCAGCTTCTTGGAGAGTGGCTACACCTTC. Protein sequence: CASFLESGYTF.

With respect to this clonotype: A much bigger clone sits one base away, suggesting this may be a read error. The chain joins TRBV7-8 to TRBJ2-4; the match to TRBD1 covers 7 bases. This CDR3 comprises 16 residues. The germline V gene encodes CDR1 SGHVS and CDR2 FQNEAQ. J was trimmed by 5 bases and V by 4 bases; bases with no gene match: 11. DNA for the CDR3: TGTGCCAGCAGCTCGGGACAGAGGATTCCCGAAAACATTCAGTACTTC. Protein: CASSSGQRIPENIQYF. The full variable domain, its missing parts supplied by reference TRBV7-8 and TRBJ2-4, is GAGVSQSPRYKVAKRGQDVALRCDPISGHVSLFWYQQALGQGPEFLTYFQNEAQLDKSGLPSDRFFAERPEGSVSTLKIQRTQQEDSAVYLCASSSGQRIPENIQYFGAGTRLSVL.

This clonotype was detected many times. The chain has TRBV29-1 and TRBJ2-7; no definite D call. CDR1 and CDR2 from the germline V gene are SQVTM and ANQGSEA. The CDR3 runs to 11 residues. V lost 6 bases and J 5 bases, leaving 11 bases between the germline ends. The CDR3 DNA reads as TGCAGCGTGGGTCAGTCGGACGAGCAGTACTTC. This gives the protein CSVGQSDEQYF.

At least ten counts were recorded for this clonotype. The chain is built from TRBV3-1 and TRBJ1-1; no definite D call. The V end lost 2 bases, the J end lost 1 base, and 5 bases lay between the germline ends. Germline loops: CDR1 LGHDT, CDR2 YNNKEL (reference sequence). The CDR3 has 13 residues. CDR3 protein: CASSQKGNTEAFF. The CDR3 DNA follows: TGTGCCAGCAGCCAAAAAGGGAACACTGAAGCTTTCTTT.

This clonotype was recorded at least ten times. The rearrangement joins TRBV27 to TRBJ1-6; no clear D. Trimming left V 6 bases short and J 5 bases short, with 17 bases between. CDR1 is MNHEY, CDR2 SMNVEV, per germline (reference sequence). The CDR3 sequence is 16 residues long. As DNA, the CDR3 is TGTGCCAGCAGGCCCCTGTCGGAAGGAAATAATTCACCCCTCCACTTT. This gives the protein CASRPLSEGNNSPLHF.

For this clonotype: One end of the junction fails to match germline, which may point to a read error. The chain links TRBV6-5 to TRBJ2-7; D gene ambiguous. There are 12 residues in the CDR3. Germline-derived CDR1 and CDR2 are MNHEY and SVGAGI. The DNA of the CDR3 is TGTGCCAGCAGTTTCCTGAAATACGATCAGTACTTC. It is translated as CASSFLKYDQYF.

This clonotype was seen at least ten times. This chain links TRBV5-1 with TRBJ2-2; weak D call: TRBD1 (6 bases). The germline V gene has CDR1 SGHRS and CDR2 YFSETQ. V dropped 0 bases and J dropped 4 bases, with 13 bases sitting between them. The CDR3 runs 16 residues. In nucleotides, the CDR3 is TGCGCCAGCAGCTTGGTTCCAGGGGATGTCACCGGGGAGCTGTTTTTT. Protein product: CASSLVPGDVTGELFF.

This clonotype occurred many times. The chain recombines TRBV12-5 with TRBJ2-2; D ambiguous. The germline gives CDR1 LGHNT, CDR2 FRNRAP. This CDR3 is built from 12 residues. V was trimmed by 1 base and J by 6 bases, leaving 3 bases between them. The CDR3 reads CASGLEPGELFF. The CDR3 DNA is TGTGCTAGTGGTTTGGAGCCCGGGGAGCTGTTTTTT.

The V gene is TRBV6-5, the J gene TRBJ2-7; D might be TRBD2 (6 bases). There are 16 residues in the CDR3. Germline V gene sequence: CDR1 MNHEY, CDR2 SVGAGI. Trimming removed 0 bases at V and 6 bases at J, with 18 bases between. CDR3 nucleotide sequence: TGTGCCAGCAGTTACTCGATTACCGCGACTAGGAGCGAGCAGTACTTC. Protein product: CASSYSITATRSEQYF.

Details on this clonotype: A much larger clonotype is one base distant, so this may be a read error. This likely comes from a read error, as the CDR3 has no conserved phenylalanine or tryptophan at its end. The chain couples TRBV24-1 to TRBJ2-7; 7 bases map to TRBD2. Germline V gene data show CDR1 as KGHDR and CDR2 as SFDVKD. V lost 10 bases to trimming and J lost 4 bases; unmatched junction nucleotides: 9. The CDR3 totals 13 residues. CDR3 sequence (DNA): TGTGCCACGCAGGCTAGCGGCGTGTACGAGCAGTACTCC. As protein: CATQASGVYEQYS.

The genes are TRBV6-2 or TRBV6-3 and TRBJ2-7; 11 bases are a match to TRBD2. The V gene's germline CDR1 is MNHEY and CDR2 SVGEGT. The CDR3 sequence is 15 residues long. V trimming: 4 bases; J trimming: 5 bases; junction bases outside the gene matches: 7. CDR3 nucleotide sequence: TGTGCCAGCAGTTCCCGTAGCGGGGGGGCCGACGAGCAGTACTTC. Its protein is CASSSRSGGADEQYF.

This clonotype was recorded at least ten times. The chain joins TRBV2 to TRBJ1-3; TRBD1 aligns across 7 bases. V lost 9 bases, J lost 1 base, and 3 bases stayed unmatched. The CDR3 is made up of 13 amino acids. Germline loops: CDR1 SNHLY, CDR2 FYNNEI. For the CDR3, the DNA is TGTGCCAGTACGGGACAGTCTGGAAACACCATATATTTT. Residues: CASTGQSGNTIYF.

V gene TRBV6-5 combines with J gene TRBJ1-5; D gene uncertain. Per germline, CDR1 MNHEY and CDR2 SVGAGI. This CDR3 is 15 amino acids long. Trimming removed 2 bases from V and 6 bases from J, with 14 bases in between. The CDR3 here is CASSYAPRQPQPQHF. The CDR3 DNA is TGTGCCAGCAGTTACGCCCCAAGGCAGCCTCAGCCCCAGCATTTT.

This clonotype was observed at least ten times. The rearrangement uses TRBV12-3 or TRBV12-4 and TRBJ2-6; 7 bases are shared with TRBD2. The CDR3 extends over 16 amino acids. Trimming removed 1 base from V and 0 bases from J; junction bases left unmatched: 0. The CDR3, as DNA: TGTGCCAGCAGTTTAGGGGGGGGCTCTGGGGCCAACGTCCTGACTTTC. Translated, it gives CASSLGGGSGANVLTF.

This chain uses TRBV20-1 with TRBJ1-2; D ambiguous. Germline assignment: CDR1 DFQATT and CDR2 SNEGSKA (reference sequence). V lost 1 base, J lost 4 bases, and 13 bases lay in between. The CDR3 spans 14 residues. The CDR3 DNA reads as TGCAGTGCTAGAGTAGGACGGGAAGTCTATGGCTACACCTTC. Protein sequence: CSARVGREVYGYTF.

The table lists this clonotype with many counts. The CDR3 sequence is CASSPGGWYGYTF. The CDR3 region has the DNA TGTGCCAGCAGTCCAGGGGGATGGTATGGCTACACCTTC. The chain employs TRBV28 and TRBJ1-2; 7 nucleotides agree with TRBD1. This CDR3 contains 13 residues. V trimming: 5 bases; J trimming: 5 bases; junction bases outside the gene matches: 5. The germline V gene encodes CDR1 MDHEN and CDR2 SYDVKM.

This clonotype showed up many times. The chain is built from TRBV20-1 and TRBJ1-5; a possible D gene is TRBD1 (5 bases). Germline V lookup: CDR1 DFQATT, CDR2 SNEGSKA (reference sequence). Trimming took 6 bases from V and 0 from J, leaving 12 bases between them. The CDR3 consists of 14 residues. The chain's CDR3 is CSARQLYSNQPQHF. The CDR3 nucleotides are TGCAGTGCGAGACAGCTTTATAGCAATCAGCCCCAGCATTTT.

Ten or more counts support this clonotype. This chain links TRBV9 with TRBJ1-1, with D hard to call. Germline V gene lookup returns CDR1 SGDLS and CDR2 YYNGEE. Trimming cost V 0 bases and J 1 base, with 10 bases left between them. The CDR3 length is 15 residues. This chain's CDR3 is CASSVGGNRNTEAFF. The CDR3 DNA reads TGTGCCAGCAGCGTAGGAGGGAATAGGAACACTGAAGCTTTCTTT.

There are many counts of this clonotype. The rearrangement joins TRBV28 to TRBJ1-6; D is uncertain. CDR3 length equals 13 residues. CDR1 MDHEN and CDR2 SYDVKM come from the germline V gene. V was cut by 5 bases and J by 7 bases, with 9 bases left in between. In DNA, the CDR3 is TGTGCCAGCAGTCCCCCGCGGAATTCACCCCTCCACTTT. Its translation: CASSPPRNSPLHF.

As regards this clonotype: A much larger clone differs by one base, so this may be a read error. In this CDR3 the conserved last residue, phenylalanine or tryptophan, is missing, so a read error is likely. This chain joins TRBV15 and TRBJ1-5; 7 positions agree with TRBD1. The ends lost 0 bases at V and 7 bases at J; junction bases unmatched: 6. There are 15 residues in the CDR3. Germline V gene lookup returns CDR1 LNHNV and CDR2 YYDKDF (reference sequence). CDR3 DNA: TGTGCCACCAGCAGAGATCTCTCAGGGGGACAGCCCCAGCATTTG. Its translation: CATSRDLSGGQPQHL.

The rearrangement uses TRBV11-3 and TRBJ2-7; maybe TRBD1 (6 bases). V was shortened by 1 base and J by 6 bases, with 10 bases between the two germline ends. The germline CDR1 and CDR2 sequences are SGHNT and YENEEA. CDR3 length: 13 amino acids. The CDR3 is CASSLVRGLEQYF. In nucleotides, the CDR3 is TGTGCCAGCAGCTTAGTCAGGGGCCTCGAGCAGTACTTC. Filled out from reference TRBV11-3 and TRBJ2-7, the complete variable domain reads EAGVVQSPRYKIIEKKQPVAFWCNPISGHNTLYWYLQNLGQGPELLIRYENEEAVDDSQLPKDRFSAERLKGVDSTLKIQPAELGDSAVYLCASSLVRGLEQYFGPGTRLTVT.